The clone carrying this T cell receptor (beta chain) was counted only a few times. The target antigen is unknown. Treatment given: oral pan-JAK inhibitor, 5-10 mg twice daily. Extraction and reverse transcription of RNA yielded cDNA as the sequencing template. Profiled with immunoSEQ multiplex PCR; TCRdb holds only in-frame clones, not every one. The data contain roughly 140,000 clones, around four fifths of them singletons. This sample is drawn from a study of CD8+ T cells in alopecia areata. In the study overall: Twice a day, 5 to 10 mg of oral tofacitinib was administered to treated patients. Tofacitinib dosing lasted 6 to 18 months, which was then followed by 6 months off drug. Overall study results and limits: Scalp specimens additionally yield sequences from normal skin's resident alphabeta T cells. Patients shared TCRs less clearly than mice did, possibly for HLA-related reasons.

Looked up from germline, CDR1 is SGDLS and CDR2 is YYNGEE. CDR3 size: 14 residues. With V trimmed by 2 bases and J by 2 bases, 4 bases remained unmatched. The sequence was collected from a human donor with alopecia areata. The sequences come from CD8+ T cells sorted from blood, collected at week 4, from a patient treated with tofacitinib. The chain links TRBV9 to TRBJ2-7; TRBD2 agrees at 7 bases. The CDR3 loop reads CASSVGLGTYEQYF. The DNA for the CDR3 is TGTGCCAGCAGCGTTGGACTAGGGACCTACGAGCAGTACTTC.